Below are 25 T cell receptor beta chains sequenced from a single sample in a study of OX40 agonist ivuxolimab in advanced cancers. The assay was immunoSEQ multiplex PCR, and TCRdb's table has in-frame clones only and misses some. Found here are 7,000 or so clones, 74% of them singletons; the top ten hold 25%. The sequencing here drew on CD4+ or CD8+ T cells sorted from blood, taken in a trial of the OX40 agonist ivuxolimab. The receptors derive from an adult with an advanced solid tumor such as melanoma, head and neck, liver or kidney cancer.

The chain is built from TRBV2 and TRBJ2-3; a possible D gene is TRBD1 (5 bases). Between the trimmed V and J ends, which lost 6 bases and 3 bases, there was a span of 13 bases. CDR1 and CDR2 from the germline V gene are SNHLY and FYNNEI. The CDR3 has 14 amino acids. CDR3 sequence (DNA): TGTGCCAGCAGGATAGGGGTATGGACAGATACGCAGTATTTT. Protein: CASRIGVWTDTQYF.

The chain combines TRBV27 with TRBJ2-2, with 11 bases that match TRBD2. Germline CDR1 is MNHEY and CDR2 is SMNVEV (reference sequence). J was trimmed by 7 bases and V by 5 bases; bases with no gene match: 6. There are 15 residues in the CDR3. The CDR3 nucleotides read TGTGCCAGCAGTCTTAGCGGGGGGGCAGGCGGGGAGCTGTTTTTT. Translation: CASSLSGGAGGELFF.

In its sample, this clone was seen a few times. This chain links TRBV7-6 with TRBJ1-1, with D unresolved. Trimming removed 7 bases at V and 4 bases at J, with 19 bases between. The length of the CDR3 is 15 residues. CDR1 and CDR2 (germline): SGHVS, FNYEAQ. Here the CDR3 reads CASTKGLGSVTEAFF. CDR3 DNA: TGTGCCAGCACCAAGGGTCTAGGATCGGTCACTGAAGCTTTCTTT.

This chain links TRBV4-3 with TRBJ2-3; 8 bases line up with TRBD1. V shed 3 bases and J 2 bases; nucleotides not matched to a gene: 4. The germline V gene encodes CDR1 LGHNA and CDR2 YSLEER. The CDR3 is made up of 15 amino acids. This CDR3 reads CASSHGTGPTDTQYF. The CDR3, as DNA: TGCGCCAGCAGCCACGGGACAGGACCCACAGATACGCAGTATTTT.

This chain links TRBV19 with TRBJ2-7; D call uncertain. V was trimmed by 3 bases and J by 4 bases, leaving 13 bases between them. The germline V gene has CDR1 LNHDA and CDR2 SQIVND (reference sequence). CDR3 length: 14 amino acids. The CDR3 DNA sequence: TGTGCCAGTAGTATTACGGCAGGAGATTACGAGCAGTACTTC. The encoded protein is CASSITAGDYEQYF.

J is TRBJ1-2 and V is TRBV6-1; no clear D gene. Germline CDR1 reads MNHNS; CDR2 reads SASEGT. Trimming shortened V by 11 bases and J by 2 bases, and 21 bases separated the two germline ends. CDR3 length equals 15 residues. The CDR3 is CAATLREVGNYGYTF. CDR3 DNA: TGTGCCGCCACCCTAAGGGAAGTGGGAAACTATGGCTACACCTTC.

CDR3 sequence reads: CASSLKARAYEQYF. Here the CDR3 DNA reads TGTGCCAGCAGCCTAAAAGCGAGAGCCTACGAGCAGTACTTC. This chain joins TRBV5-8 and TRBJ2-7; D gene unclear. This CDR3 has 14 residues. V lost 4 bases and J lost 2, with 13 bases in between. CDR1 is SGHTS, CDR2 YDEGEE, per germline.

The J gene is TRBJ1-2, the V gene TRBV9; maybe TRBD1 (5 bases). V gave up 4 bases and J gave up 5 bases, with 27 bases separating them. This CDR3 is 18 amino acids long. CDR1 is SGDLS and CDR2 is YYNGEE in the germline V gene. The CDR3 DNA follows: TGTGCCAGCAGCCCTCGACCGATAGGGGCCCTTGATGGGTATGGCTACACCTTC. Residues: CASSPRPIGALDGYGYTF.

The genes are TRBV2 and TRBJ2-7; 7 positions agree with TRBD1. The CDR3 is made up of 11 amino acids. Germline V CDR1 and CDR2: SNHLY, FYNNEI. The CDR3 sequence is CAPGQRYEQYF. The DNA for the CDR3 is TGTGCGCCGGGACAGAGATACGAGCAGTACTTC.

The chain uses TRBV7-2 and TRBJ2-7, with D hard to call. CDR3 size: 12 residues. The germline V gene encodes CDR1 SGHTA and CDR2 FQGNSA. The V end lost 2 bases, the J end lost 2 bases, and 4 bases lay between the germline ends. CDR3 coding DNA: TGTGCCAGCAGCTTACTCGCCTACGAGCAGTACTTC. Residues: CASSLLAYEQYF. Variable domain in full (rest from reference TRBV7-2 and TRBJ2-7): GAGVSQSPSNKVTEKGKDVELRCDPISGHTALYWYRQSLGQGLEFLIYFQGNSAPDKSGLPSDRFSAERTGGSVSTLTIQRTQQEDSAVYLCASSLLAYEQYFGPGTRLTVT.

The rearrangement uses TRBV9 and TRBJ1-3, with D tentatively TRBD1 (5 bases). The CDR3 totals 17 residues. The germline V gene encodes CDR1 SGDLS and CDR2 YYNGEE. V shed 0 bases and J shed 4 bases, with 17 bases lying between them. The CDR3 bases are TGTGCCAGCAGCGTAGGTGGGAGTTGGGGCGAGGGAAACACCATATATTTT. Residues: CASSVGGSWGEGNTIYF. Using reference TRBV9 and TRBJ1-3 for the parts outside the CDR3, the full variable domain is DSGVTQTPKHLITATGQRVTLRCSPRSGDLSVYWYQQSLDQGLQFLIQYYNGEERAKGNILERFSAQQFPDLHSELNLSSLELGDSALYFCASSVGGSWGEGNTIYFGEGSWLTVV.

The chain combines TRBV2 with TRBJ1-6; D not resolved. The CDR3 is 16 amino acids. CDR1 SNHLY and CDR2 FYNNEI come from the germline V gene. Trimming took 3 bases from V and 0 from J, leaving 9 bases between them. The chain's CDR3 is CASSDRASSYNSPLHF. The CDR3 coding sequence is TGTGCCAGCAGTGATCGGGCGAGCTCCTATAATTCACCCCTCCACTTT. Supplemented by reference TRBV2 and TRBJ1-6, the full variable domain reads EPEVTQTPSHQVTQMGQEVILRCVPISNHLYFYWYRQILGQKVEFLVSFYNNEISEKSEIFDDQFSVERPDGSNFTLKIRSTKLEDSAMYFCASSDRASSYNSPLHFGNGTRLTVT.

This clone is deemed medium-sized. CDR3 sequence (DNA): TGTGCCAGCAGCGTAGGTGGGTACCGTAACGAGCAGTACTTC. It yields the protein CASSVGGYRNEQYF. V and J are TRBV9 and TRBJ2-7; unclear D gene. V was clipped by 0 bases and J by 5 bases, with 12 bases between them. Germline V CDR1 and CDR2: SGDLS, YYNGEE. The CDR3 is made up of 14 amino acids.

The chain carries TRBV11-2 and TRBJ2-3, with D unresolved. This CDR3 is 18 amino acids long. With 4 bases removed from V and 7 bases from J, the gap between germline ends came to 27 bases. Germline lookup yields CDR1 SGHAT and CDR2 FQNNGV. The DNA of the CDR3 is TGTGCCAGCAGCTCGCGACCGGCGCCTGGCATCGATTCGTATACGCAGTATTTT. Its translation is CASSSRPAPGIDSYTQYF.

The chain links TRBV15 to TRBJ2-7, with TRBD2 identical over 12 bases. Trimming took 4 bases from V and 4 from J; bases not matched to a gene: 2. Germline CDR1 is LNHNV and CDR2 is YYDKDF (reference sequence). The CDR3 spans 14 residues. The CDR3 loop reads CATSNLAGGYEQYF. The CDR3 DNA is TGTGCCACCAGCAATCTAGCGGGAGGGTACGAGCAGTACTTC. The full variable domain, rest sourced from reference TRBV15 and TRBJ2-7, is DAMVIQNPRYQVTQFGKPVTLSCSQTLNHNVMYWYQQKSSQAPKLLFHYYDKDFNNEADTPDNFQSRRPNTSFCFLDIRSPGLGDTAMYLCATSNLAGGYEQYFGPGTRLTVT.

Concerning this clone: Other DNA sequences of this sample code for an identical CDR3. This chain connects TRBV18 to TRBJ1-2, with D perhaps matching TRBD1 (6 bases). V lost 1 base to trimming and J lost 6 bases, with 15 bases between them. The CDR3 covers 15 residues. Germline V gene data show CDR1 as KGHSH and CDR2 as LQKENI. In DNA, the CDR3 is TGTGCCAGCTCACCACGCCAGGGGACGAGGGATGGCTACACCTTC. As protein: CASSPRQGTRDGYTF. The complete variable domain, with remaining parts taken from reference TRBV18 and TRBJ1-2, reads NAGVMQNPRHLVRRRGQEARLRCSPMKGHSHVYWYRQLPEEGLKFMVYLQKENIIDESGMPKERFSAEFPKEGPSILRIQQVVRGDSAAYFCASSPRQGTRDGYTFGSGTRLTVV.

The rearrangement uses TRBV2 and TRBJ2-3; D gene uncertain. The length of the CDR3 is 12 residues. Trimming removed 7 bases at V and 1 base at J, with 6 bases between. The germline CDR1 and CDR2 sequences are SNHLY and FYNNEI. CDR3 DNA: TGTGCCAGCAACGTAGGCACAGATACGCAGTATTTT. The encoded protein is CASNVGTDTQYF.

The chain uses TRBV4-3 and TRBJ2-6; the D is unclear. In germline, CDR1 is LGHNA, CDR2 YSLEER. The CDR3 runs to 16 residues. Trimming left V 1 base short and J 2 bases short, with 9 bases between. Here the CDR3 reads CASSQGALPGANVLTF. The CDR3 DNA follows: TGCGCCAGCAGCCAAGGTGCACTCCCTGGGGCCAACGTCCTGACTTTC.

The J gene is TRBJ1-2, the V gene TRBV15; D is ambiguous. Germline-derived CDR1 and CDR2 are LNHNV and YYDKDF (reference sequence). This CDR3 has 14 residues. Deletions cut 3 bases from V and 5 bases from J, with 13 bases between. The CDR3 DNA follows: TGTGCCACCAGCAGTGGGAATCTTCAGTATGGCTACACCTTC. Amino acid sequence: CATSSGNLQYGYTF.

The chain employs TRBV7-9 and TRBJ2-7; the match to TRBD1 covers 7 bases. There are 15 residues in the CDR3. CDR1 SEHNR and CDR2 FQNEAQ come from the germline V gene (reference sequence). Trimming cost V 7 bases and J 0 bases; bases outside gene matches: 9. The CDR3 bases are TGTGCCAGCATCCATACAGGGGAAGGCTCCTACGAGCAGTACTTC. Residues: CASIHTGEGSYEQYF.

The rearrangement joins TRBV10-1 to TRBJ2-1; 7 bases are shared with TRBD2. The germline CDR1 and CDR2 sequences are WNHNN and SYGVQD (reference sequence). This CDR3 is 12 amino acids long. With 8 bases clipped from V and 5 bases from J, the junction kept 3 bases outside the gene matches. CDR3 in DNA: TGCGCCAGCGCGGGACTAAACAATGAGCAGTTCTTC. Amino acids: CASAGLNNEQFF.

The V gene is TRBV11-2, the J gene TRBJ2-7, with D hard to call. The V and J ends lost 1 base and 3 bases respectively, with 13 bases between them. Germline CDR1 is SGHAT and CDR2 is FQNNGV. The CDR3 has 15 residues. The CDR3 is CASSLGVGRGYEQYF. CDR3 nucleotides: TGTGCCAGCAGCTTAGGCGTCGGGCGAGGCTACGAGCAGTACTTC.

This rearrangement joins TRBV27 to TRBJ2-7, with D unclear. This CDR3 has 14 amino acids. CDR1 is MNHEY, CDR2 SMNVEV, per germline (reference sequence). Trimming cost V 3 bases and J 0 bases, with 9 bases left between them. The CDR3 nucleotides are TGTGCCAGCAGTTTGGTTGGCACCTCCTACGAGCAGTACTTC. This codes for CASSLVGTSYEQYF.

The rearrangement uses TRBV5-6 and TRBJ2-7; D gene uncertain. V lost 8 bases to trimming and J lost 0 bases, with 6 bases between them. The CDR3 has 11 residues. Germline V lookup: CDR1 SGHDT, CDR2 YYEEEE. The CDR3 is CARSLSYEQYF. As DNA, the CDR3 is TGTGCCAGAAGTCTCTCCTACGAGCAGTACTTC.

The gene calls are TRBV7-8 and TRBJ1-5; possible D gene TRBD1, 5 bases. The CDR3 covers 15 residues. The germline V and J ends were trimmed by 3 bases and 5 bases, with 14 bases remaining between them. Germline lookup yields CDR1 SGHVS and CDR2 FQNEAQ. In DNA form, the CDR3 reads TGTGCCAGCAGCTTGTTTACGGGGGGACATCAGCCCCAGCATTTT. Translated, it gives CASSLFTGGHQPQHF.